The 5 T cell receptor beta chains presented below share a single source sample, sequenced in a study of T cell changes during pregnancy in multiple sclerosis (dated by TCRdb to between 2017 and 2020). The library was obtained by the immunoSEQ multiplex PCR assay. Drawn from immuneACCESS, this table holds only the in-frame rearrangements with V and J called that TCRdb kept. Clones are partly lost; checked studies trace under half to an unresolved V gene and leave the rest unexplained. The sample table records some 26,000 clones; roughly nine tenths of these occur just once. Together, the top ten hold roughly 0.6% of the sample. Sequencing used CD4+ T cells from peripheral blood mononuclear cells, obtained in the first trimester of pregnancy. The receptors were gathered from a female donor in good health, enrolled as a control in a pregnancy study.

This clone is a singleton in its sample. V and J are TRBV14 and TRBJ1-2, with a possible D match to TRBD1 (5 bases). CDR1 and CDR2 from the germline V gene are SGHDN and FVKESK. V was shortened by 1 base and J by 0 bases, with 18 bases between the two germline ends. The CDR3 sequence is 18 residues long. Here the CDR3 DNA reads TGTGCCAGCAGCCAAGGGGGAAGGACATATCCTTCTAACTATGGCTACACCTTC. Its protein is CASSQGGRTYPSNYGYTF.

V is TRBV10-2 and J is TRBJ2-3; 10 nucleotides match TRBD2. Germline CDR1 reads WSHSY; CDR2 reads SAAADI. CDR3 length: 15 residues. V dropped 6 bases and J dropped 1; count of bases not matched to a gene: 4. The CDR3 sequence: CASRHGTSGTDTQYF. CDR3 nucleotides: TGCGCCAGCAGACACGGGACTAGCGGCACAGATACGCAGTATTTT.

This clone was recorded once. The V call is TRBV28, the J call TRBJ2-7, with 11 bases lining up with TRBD2. The CDR3 is made up of 15 amino acids. Germline CDR1 reads MDHEN; CDR2 reads SYDVKM. After removal of 5 bases from V and 2 bases from J, the junction contained 5 bases not matched to a gene. The chain's CDR3 is CASSPGLAGTYEQYF. As DNA, the CDR3 is TGTGCCAGCAGTCCCGGACTAGCGGGCACCTACGAGCAGTACTTC.

The chain has TRBV1 and TRBJ2-6; TRBD2 reflects the table's D call only, with no check against the DNA. TRBV1 is marked as a pseudogene. This CDR3 spans 18 amino acids. CDR3 residues: CTSEGLAGMGSGANVLTF. Written as DNA, the CDR3 is TGCACCAGCGAGGGACTAGCGGGAATGGGCTCTGGGGCCAACGTCCTGACTTTC.

This sequence joins TRBV6-5 and TRBJ1-5; 7 bases align to TRBD1. Germline CDR1 reads MNHEY; CDR2 reads SVGAGI. The CDR3 loop spans 15 amino acids. V shed 6 bases, J shed 0 bases, and the junction held 5 bases outside the gene matches. The CDR3 is CASSLRQGSNQPQHF. Here the CDR3 DNA reads TGTGCCAGCAGCTTGAGACAGGGTAGCAATCAGCCCCAGCATTTT.